This T cell receptor beta chain was observed in a study of T cell changes during pregnancy in multiple sclerosis (dated by TCRdb to between 2018 and 2021). Some background on the complete study: In women with multiple sclerosis, the researchers looked at how the T cell repertoire shifted as pregnancy progressed.

Preparation of the library involved the immunoSEQ multiplex PCR assay. TCRdb took this table from immuneACCESS and kept in-frame rearrangements with V and J called. Such tables lack part of the clones; where checked against another copy, unresolved V genes explain under half of the gap, and the rest is unexplained. The sample table holds some 120,000 clones, of which 90% to 95% were seen once. Jointly, the top ten make up 1.5% to 1.9% of the sample. The cysteine opens and the phenylalanine closes a CDR3 of 17 amino acids. CDR3 DNA only is kept here, 51 bases in frame from base 1. The germline V gene supplies CDR1 SGHTA and CDR2 FQGNSA. V and J lose 2 bases and 1 base, and a span of 12 bases separates them. Regarding this clone: There is no known antigen for this receptor. The record has no base qualities; no much larger clone is one base away.

This chain joins TRBV7-2 to TRBJ2-6; TRBD1 might be the D gene, on 6 matching bases. The receptor was derived from a female donor with multiple sclerosis, enrolled in a pregnancy study. The input for sequencing was peripheral blood, taken in the third trimester of pregnancy. The CDR3 region has the sequence CASSLQSGESGANVLTF. The DNA sequence follows: TGTGCCAGCAGCTTACAATCAGGGGAGTCTGGGGCCAACGTCCTGACTTTC.